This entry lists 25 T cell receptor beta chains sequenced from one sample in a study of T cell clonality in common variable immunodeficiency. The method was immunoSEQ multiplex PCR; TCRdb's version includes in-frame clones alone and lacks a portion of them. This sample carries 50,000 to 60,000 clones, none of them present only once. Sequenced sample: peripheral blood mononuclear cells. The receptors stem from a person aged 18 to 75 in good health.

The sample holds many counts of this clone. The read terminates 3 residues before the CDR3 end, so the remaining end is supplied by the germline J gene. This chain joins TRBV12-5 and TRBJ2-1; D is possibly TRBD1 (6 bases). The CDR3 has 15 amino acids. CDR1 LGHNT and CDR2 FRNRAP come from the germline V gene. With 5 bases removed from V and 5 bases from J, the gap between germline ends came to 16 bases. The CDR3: CASGPRQARHNEQFF. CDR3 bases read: TGTGCTAGTGGTCCCCGACAGGCTCGGCACAATGAG.

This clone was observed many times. The part of the CDR3 DNA that was read is TGTGCCAGCAGGGCAGGCCAGAACACCGGGGAG. This encodes CASRAGQNTGE. The whole CDR3 protein reads CASRAGQNTGELFF. The chain joins TRBV6-4 to TRBJ2-2; D uncertain. The read ends 3 residues shy of where the CDR3 ends; the end is completed using the germline J gene. Between the trimmed V and J ends, which lost 6 bases and 1 base, there was a span of 9 bases. Germline V gene data show CDR1 as MRHNA and CDR2 as SNTAGT. This CDR3 has 14 amino acids.

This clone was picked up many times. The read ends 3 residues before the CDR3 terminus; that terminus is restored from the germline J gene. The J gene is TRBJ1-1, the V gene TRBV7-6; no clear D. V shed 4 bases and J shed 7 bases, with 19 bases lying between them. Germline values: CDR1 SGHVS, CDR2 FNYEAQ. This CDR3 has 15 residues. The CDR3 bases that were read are TGTGCCAGCAGCTCCTACGGACGGGGATTTGATGAA. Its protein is CASSSYGRGFDE. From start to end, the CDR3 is CASSSYGRGFDEAFF.

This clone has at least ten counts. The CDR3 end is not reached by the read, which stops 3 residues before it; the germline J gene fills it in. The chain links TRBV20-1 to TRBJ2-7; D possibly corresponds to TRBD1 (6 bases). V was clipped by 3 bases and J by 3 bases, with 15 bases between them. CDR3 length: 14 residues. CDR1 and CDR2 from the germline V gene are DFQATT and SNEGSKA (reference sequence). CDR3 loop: CSASGNRDDYEQYF. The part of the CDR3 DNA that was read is TGCAGTGCTAGCGGGAACAGGGATGACTACGAG.

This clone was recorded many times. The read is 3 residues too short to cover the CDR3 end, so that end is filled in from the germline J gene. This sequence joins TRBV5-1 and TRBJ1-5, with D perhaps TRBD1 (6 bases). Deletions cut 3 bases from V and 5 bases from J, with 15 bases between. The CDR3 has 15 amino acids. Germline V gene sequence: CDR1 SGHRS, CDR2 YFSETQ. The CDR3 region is CASSSTGNVDQPQHF. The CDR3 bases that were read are TGCGCCAGCAGCTCCACAGGGAATGTTGATCAGCCC.

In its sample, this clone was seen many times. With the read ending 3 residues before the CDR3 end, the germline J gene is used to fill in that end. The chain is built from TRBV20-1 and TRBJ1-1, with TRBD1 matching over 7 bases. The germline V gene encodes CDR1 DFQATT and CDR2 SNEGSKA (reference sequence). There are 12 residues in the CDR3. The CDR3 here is CSAAGHRGRAFF. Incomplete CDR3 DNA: TGCAGTGCTGCGGGACACAGGGGACGA.

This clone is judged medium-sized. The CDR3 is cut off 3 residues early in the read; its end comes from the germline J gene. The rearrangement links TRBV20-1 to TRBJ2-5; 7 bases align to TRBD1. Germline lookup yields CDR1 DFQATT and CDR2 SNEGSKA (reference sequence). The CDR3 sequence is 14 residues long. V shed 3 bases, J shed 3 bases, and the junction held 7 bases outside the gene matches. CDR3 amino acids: CSARGSGGEETQYF. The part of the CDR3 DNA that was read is TGCAGTGCTAGGGGGTCAGGGGGAGAAGAGACC.

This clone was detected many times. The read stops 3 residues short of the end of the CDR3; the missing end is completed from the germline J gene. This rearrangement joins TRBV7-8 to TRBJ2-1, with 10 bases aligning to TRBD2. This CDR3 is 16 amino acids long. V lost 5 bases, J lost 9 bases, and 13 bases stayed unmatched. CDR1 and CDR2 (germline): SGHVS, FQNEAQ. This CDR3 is CASSLVGLAGEGEQFF. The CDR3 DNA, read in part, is TGTGCCAGCAGCCTAGTCGGGCTAGCGGGAGAGGGTGAG.

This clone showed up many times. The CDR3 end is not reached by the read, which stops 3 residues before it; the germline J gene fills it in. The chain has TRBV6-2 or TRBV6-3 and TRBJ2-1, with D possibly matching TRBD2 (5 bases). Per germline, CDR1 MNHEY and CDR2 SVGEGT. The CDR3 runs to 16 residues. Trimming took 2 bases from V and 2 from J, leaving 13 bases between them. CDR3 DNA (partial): TGTGCCAGCAGTTACACGGGGAGAGCGGCCTACAATGAG. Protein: CASSYTGRAAYNE. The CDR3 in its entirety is CASSYTGRAAYNEQFF.

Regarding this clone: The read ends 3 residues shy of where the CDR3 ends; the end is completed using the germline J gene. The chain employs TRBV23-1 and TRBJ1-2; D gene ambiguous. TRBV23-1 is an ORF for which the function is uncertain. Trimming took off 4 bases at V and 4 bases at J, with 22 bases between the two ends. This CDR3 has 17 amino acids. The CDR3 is CASSLYDVRASGYGYTF. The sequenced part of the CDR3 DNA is TGCGCCAGCAGTCTGTATGATGTTAGGGCGAGCGGCTATGGC.

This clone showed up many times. The sequenced part of the CDR3 DNA is TGCAGTGCAGGGGGACTACCGAACACTGAA. Amino acids: CSAGGLPNTE. The whole CDR3 protein is CSAGGLPNTEAFF. This chain connects TRBV20-1 to TRBJ1-1; possible D gene TRBD1, 6 bases. The CDR3 goes on 3 residues after the read ends, and that part is filled in from the germline J gene. This CDR3 has 13 residues. Trimming shortened V by 6 bases and J by 1 base, and 12 bases separated the two germline ends. Germline V gene sequence: CDR1 DFQATT, CDR2 SNEGSKA (reference sequence).

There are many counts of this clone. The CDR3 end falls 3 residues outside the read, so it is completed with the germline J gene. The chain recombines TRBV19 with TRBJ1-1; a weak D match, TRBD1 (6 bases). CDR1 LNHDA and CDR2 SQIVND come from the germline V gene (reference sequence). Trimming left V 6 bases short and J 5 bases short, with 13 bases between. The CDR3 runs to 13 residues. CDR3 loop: CASRSQGWTEAFF. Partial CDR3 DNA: TGTGCCAGTAGATCACAGGGATGGACTGAA.

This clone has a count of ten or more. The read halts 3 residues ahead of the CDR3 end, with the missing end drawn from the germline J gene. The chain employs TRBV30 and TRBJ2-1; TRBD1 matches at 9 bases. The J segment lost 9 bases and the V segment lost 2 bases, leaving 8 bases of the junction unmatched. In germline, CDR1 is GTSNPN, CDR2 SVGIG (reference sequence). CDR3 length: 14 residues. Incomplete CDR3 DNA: TGTGCCTGGAGTCCGGGACAGGGCGGCGGTGAG. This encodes CAWSPGQGGGE. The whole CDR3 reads CAWSPGQGGGEQFF.

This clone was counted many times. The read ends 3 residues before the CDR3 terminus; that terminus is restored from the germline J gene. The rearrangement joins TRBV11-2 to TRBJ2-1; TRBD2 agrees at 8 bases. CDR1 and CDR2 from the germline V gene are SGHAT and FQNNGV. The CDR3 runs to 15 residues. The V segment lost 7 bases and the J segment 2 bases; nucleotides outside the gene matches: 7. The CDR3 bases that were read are TGTGCCAGCACCCTTAGCGGGACCACCTACAATGAG. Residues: CASTLSGTTYNE. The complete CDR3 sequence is CASTLSGTTYNEQFF.

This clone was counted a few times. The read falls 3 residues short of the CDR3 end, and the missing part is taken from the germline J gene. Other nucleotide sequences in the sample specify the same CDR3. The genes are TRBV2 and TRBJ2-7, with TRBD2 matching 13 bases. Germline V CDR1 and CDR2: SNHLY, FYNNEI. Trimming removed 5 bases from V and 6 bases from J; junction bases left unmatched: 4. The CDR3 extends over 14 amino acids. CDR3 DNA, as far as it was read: TGTGCCAGCAGTCGACTAGCGGGAGGCGGCGAG. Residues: CASSRLAGGGE. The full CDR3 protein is CASSRLAGGGEQYF.

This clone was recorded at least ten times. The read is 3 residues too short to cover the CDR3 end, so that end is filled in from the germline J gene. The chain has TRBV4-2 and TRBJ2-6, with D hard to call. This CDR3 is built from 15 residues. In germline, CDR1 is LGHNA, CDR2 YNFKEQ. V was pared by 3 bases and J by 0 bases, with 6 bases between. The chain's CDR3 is CASSHRSSGANVLTF. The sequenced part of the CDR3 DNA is TGTGCCAGCAGCCACAGAAGCTCTGGGGCCAACGTC.

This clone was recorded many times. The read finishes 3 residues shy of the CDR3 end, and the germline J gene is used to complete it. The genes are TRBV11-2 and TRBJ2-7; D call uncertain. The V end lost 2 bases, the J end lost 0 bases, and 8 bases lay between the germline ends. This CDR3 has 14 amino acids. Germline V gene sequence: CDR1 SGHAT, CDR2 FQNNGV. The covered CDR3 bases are TGTGCCAGCAGCTTACAAGATAGCTCCTACGAG. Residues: CASSLQDSSYE. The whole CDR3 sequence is CASSLQDSSYEQYF.

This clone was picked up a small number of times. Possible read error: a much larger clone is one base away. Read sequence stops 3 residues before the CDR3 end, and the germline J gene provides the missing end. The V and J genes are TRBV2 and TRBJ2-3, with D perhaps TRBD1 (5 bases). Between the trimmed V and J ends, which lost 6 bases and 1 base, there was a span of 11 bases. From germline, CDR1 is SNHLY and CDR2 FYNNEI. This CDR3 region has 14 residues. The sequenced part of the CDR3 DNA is TGTGCCAGCAGCCTGCAGGGTGGCACAGATACG. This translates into CASSLQGGTDT. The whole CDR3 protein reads CASSLQGGTDTQYF.

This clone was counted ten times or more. CDR3 loop: CASSISSAGANVLTF. CDR3 DNA (partial): TGTGCCAGTAGTATAAGCAGCGCTGGGGCCAACGTC. The chain carries TRBV19 and TRBJ2-6, with D uncertain. The CDR3 goes on 3 residues after the read ends, and that part is filled in from the germline J gene. The germline gives CDR1 LNHDA, CDR2 SQIVND (reference sequence). The length of the CDR3 is 15 residues. V was clipped by 2 bases and J by 2 bases, with 7 bases between them.

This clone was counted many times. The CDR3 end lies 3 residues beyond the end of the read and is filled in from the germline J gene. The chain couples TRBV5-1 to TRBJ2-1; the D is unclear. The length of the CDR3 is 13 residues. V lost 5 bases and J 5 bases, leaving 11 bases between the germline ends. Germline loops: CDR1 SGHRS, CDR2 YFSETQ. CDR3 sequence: CASRLGYNNEQFF. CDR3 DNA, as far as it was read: TGCGCCAGCAGACTCGGGTACAACAATGAG.

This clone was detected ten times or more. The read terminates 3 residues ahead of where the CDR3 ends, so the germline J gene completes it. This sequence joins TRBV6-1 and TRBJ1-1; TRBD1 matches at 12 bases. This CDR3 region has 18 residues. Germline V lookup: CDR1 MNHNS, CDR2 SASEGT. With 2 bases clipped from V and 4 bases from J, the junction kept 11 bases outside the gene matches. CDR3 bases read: TGTGCCAGCAGTGAATGGGGACAGGGGGCCGAGCAAGGCACTGAA. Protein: CASSEWGQGAEQGTE. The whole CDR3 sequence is CASSEWGQGAEQGTEAFF.

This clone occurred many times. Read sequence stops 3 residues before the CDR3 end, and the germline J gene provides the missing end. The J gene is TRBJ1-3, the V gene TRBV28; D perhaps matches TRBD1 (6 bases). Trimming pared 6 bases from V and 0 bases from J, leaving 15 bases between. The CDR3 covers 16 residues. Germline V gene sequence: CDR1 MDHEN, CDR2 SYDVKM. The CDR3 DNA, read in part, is TGTGCCAGCAGCCTGCAGACAGGAGGCTCTGGAAACACC. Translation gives CASSLQTGGSGNT. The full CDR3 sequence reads CASSLQTGGSGNTIYF.

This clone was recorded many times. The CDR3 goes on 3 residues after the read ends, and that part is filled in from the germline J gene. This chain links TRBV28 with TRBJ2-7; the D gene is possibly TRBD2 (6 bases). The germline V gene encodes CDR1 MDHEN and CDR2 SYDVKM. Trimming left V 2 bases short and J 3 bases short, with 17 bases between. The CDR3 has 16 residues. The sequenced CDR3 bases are TGTGCCAGCAGTTTACCCCCCAGCGGGTTACTCTACGAG. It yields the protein CASSLPPSGLLYE. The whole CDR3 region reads CASSLPPSGLLYEQYF.

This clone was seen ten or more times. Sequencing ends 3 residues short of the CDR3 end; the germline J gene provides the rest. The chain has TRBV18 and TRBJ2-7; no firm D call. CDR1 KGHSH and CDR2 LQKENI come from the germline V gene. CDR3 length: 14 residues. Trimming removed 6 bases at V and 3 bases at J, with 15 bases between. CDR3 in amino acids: CASSSEGLIYEQYF. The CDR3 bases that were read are TGTGCCAGCTCCTCGGAAGGGTTGATCTACGAG.

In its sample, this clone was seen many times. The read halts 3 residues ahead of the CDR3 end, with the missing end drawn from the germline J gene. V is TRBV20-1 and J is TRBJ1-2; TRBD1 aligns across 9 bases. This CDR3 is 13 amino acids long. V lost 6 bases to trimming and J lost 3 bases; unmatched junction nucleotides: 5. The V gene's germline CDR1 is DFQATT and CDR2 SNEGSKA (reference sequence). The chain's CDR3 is CSATTGGDYGYTF. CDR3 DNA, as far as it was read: TGCAGTGCCACGACAGGGGGGGACTATGGC.